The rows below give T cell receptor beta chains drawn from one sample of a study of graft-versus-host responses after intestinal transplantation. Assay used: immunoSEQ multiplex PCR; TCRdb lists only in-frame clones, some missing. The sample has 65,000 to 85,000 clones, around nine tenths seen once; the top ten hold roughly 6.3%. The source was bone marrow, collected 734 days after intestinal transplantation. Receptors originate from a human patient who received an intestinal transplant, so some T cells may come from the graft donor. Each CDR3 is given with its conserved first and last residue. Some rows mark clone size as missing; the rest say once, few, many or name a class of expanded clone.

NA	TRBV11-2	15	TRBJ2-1	CASSLERYAYNEQFF
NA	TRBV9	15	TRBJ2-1	CASSVDVGGYNEQFF
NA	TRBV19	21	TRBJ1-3	CASSMTYRVLALSHSGNTIYF
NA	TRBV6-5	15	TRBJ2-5	CASRHRTGEWETQYF
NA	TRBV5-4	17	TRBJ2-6	CASSPGRGGSGANVLTF
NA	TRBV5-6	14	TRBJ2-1	CASSPATYYNEQFF
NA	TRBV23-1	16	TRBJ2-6	CASSQSPGAGANVLTF
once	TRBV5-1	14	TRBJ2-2	CASHPDGNTGELFF
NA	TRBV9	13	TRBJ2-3	CASSVRGEDSGYF
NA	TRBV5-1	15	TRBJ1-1	CASSLLYRARTEAFF
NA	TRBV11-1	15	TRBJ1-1	CASSLSGTENTEAFF
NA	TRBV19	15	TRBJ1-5	CASSYGTGGIQPQHF
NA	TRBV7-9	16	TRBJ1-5	CASSLARGQGDQPQHF
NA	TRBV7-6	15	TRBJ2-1	CASSQGREPRNEQFF
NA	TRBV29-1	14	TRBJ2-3	CSVFLDLSTDTQYF
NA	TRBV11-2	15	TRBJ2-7	CASSLEPGPLYEQYF
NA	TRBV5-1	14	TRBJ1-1	CASSLDQGNTEAFF
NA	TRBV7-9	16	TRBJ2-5	CASSLRGLAAQETQYF
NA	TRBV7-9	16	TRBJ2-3	CASSPRTGEDTDTQYF
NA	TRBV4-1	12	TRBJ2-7	CASSEGGYEQYF
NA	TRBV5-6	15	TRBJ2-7	CASSGTGVRLSEQYF
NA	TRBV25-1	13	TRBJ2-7	CASSEDTPYEQYF
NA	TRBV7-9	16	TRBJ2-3	CASSSPDAQDTDTQYF
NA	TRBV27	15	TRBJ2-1	CASRIGGNVYNEQFF
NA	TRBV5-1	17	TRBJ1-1	CASSSIGGGLSNTEAFF
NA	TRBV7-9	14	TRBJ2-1	CASSFPFSYNEQFF
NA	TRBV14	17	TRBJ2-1	CASSQGQGTFRVNEQFF
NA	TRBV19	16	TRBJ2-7	CASSQRTADIRYEQYF
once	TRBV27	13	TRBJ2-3	CASSSGWGDTQYF
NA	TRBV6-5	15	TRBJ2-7	CASSYSRGSPYEQYF
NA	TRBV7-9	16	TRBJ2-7	CASSSVLAGVDYEQYF
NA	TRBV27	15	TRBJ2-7	CASSLGLAGSYEQYF
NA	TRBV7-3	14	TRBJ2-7	CASSPSGSSYEQYF
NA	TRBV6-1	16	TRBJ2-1	CASSVRRLAGTNEQFF
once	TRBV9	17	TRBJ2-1	CASSAGLAGGGGNEQFF
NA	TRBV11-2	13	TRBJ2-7	CASSTRDFYEQYF
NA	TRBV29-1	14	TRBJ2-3	CSVDRDRETDTQYF
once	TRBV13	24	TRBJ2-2	CASSLGITKSPGLAGASNTGELFF
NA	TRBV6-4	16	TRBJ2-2	CASSDSGTGDTGELFF
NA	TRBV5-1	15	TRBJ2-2	CASSPGVYDTGELFF
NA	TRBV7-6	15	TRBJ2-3	CASRSSRGGGDTQYF
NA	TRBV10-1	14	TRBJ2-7	CASSESAGSYEQYF
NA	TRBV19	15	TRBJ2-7	CASSMGRDSSYEQYF
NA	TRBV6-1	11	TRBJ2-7	CASSWASEQYF
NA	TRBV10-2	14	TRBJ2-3	CASRVLESTDTQYF
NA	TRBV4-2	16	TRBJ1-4	CASSQEGVQRNEKLFF
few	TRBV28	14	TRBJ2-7	CASGPRGYSYEQYF
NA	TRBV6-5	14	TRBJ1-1	CAISFTGGEDEAFF
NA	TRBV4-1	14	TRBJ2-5	CASSPEGVEETQYF
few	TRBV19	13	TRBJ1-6	CASNGRGGSPLHF
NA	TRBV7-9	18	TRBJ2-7	CASSSVTTSGRSPYEQYF
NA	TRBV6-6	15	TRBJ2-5	CASSYWTGGTETQYF
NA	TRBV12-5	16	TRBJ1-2	CASGLVPGRENYGYTF
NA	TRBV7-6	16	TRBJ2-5	CASSLPLAGGGETQYF
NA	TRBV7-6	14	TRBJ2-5	CASSFGGSGETQYF
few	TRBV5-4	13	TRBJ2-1	CASSTTSGLGPFF
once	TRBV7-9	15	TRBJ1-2	CASSLTGGRDYGYTF